This T cell receptor (beta chain) was captured by sequencing in a study of shared clonotypes between healthy human individuals. About the study: CD4 naive and memory got three plates each, CD8 naive two, CD8 memory one. Study-wide findings and caveats: Tissues were not sampled, only blood, and their repertoires likely differ.

The repertoire was sequenced with immunoSEQ multiplex PCR; TCRdb's copy has only in-frame clones and lacks some. The table lists about 1 million clones, around 75% of them singletons. As for this clone: The antigen remains unidentified.

Germline loops: CDR1 SGHAT, CDR2 FQNNGV. CDR3 length: 15 amino acids. The V end lost 1 base, the J end lost 7 bases, and 16 bases lay between the germline ends. The receptor's source is a man aged 18 to 29 in good health. V usage is TRBV11-2 and J usage is TRBJ1-2; D is perhaps TRBD1 (5 bases). The sequenced sample was memory CD4+ T cells sorted from blood. Subset of the sample: CD45RA-negative fraction. CDR3 residues: CASSLVGAGLVGYTF. The CDR3 coding sequence is TGTGCCAGCAGCTTAGTTGGTGCGGGGCTAGTTGGCTACACCTTC.